The present entry profiles one TCR beta chain with its context. Its antigen is not identified. The CDR3 contains 15 residues. With 5 bases clipped from V and 3 bases from J, the junction kept 5 bases outside the gene matches. Germline V lookup: CDR1 SSHAT, CDR2 FNYEAQ (reference sequence). These data are taken from a study of PD-1 blockade in classical Hodgkin lymphoma. Findings and caveats of the study: Similar baseline diversity was found in complete responders and newly diagnosed patients. Newly diagnosed patients had baseline TCR diversity that was reportedly lower than that of healthy donors.

Libraries were prepared by immunoSEQ multiplex PCR; TCRdb keeps only in-frame clonotypes and omits some of them. The sample has 15,000 to 17,000 clones; approximately 88% are singletons. Every single patient, without exception, relapsed after autologous stem cell transplantation, and brentuximab vedotin exposure varied. The specimen was peripheral blood mononuclear cells (PBMCs), collected before the second cycle of nivolumab. The sequence was obtained from a human donor with classical Hodgkin lymphoma. This chain uses TRBV7-7 with TRBJ2-7, with TRBD2 matching over 12 bases. In DNA, the CDR3 is TGTGCCAGCAGCCCGCGACTAGCGGGAGACTACGAGCAGTACTTC. It codes for CASSPRLAGDYEQYF.